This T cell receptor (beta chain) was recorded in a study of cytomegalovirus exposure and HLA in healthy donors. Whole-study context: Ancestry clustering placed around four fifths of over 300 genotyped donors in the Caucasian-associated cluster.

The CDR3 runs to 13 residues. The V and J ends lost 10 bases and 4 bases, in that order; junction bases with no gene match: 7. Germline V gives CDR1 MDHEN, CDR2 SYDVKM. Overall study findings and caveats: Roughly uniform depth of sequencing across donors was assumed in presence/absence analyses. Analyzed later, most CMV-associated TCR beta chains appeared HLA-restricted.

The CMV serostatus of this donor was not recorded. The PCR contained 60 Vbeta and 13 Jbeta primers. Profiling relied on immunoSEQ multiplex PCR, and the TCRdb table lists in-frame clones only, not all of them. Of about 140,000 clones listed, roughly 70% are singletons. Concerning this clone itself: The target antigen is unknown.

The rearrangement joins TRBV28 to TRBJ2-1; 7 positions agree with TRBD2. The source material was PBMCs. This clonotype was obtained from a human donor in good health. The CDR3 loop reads CATQGAGYNEQFF. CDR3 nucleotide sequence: TGTGCCACCCAGGGAGCGGGATACAATGAGCAGTTCTTC.